This TCR beta chain was sequenced for a study of shared clonotypes between healthy human individuals. Overall study results and limits: Clonotype sharing among donors, it was expected, would be affected by sequencing depth. Approximately 4.9% of naive CD4 clonotypes were shared across several donors.

Deep-level assay runs were performed. Clones were sequenced by immunoSEQ multiplex PCR, and TCRdb holds only the in-frame ones, with some missing. The sample has more than 400,000 clones; 95% to 96% are singletons. Remarks on this clone: Its antigen is unknown.

Germline V gene sequence: CDR1 SGHDT, CDR2 YYEEEE. Germline trimming cut 4 bases from V and 6 bases from J; bases unmatched to any gene: 2. This CDR3 comprises 12 residues. The TCR sequence derives from a woman aged 25 to 45 in good health. The sequenced material came from naive CD4+ T cells sorted from blood. The subset here: CD45RA+ positively selected. The V and J genes are TRBV5-6 and TRBJ2-7, with 9 positions matching TRBD1. The CDR3 spells CASSADRGEQYF. CDR3 DNA: TGTGCCAGCAGCGCGGACAGGGGCGAGCAGTACTTC. Together with reference TRBV5-6 and TRBJ2-7, the CDR3 gives the full variable domain: DAGVTQSPTHLIKTRGQQVTLRCSPKSGHDTVSWYQQALGQGPQFIFQYYEEEERQRGNFPDRFSGHQFPNYSSELNVNALLLGDSALYLCASSADRGEQYFGPGTRLTVT.